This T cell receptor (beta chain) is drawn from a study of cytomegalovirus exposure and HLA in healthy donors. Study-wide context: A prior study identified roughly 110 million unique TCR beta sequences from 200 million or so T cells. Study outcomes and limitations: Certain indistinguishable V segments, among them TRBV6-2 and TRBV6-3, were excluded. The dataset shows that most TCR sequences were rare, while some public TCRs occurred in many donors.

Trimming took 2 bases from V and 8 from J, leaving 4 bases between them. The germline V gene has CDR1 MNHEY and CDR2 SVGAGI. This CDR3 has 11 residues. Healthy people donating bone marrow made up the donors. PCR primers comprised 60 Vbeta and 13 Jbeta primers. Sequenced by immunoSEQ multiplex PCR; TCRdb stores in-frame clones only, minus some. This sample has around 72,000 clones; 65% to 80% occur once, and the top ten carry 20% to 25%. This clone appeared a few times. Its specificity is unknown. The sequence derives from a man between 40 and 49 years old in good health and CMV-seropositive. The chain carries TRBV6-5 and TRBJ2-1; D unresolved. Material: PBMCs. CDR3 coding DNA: TGTGCCAGCAGTTACGGCTATGAGCAGTTCTTC. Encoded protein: CASSYGYEQFF.